This TCR beta chain originates from a study of monozygotic twins with inflammatory bowel disease. Each sample had eight separate cDNA synthesis reactions. TCRdb re-called the 5' RACE reads; every CDR3 protein appears as one record, without DNA. In all, the sample yields 200,000 to 250,000 distinct CDR3 sequences. Germline loops: CDR1 KGHSH, CDR2 LQKENI. The CDR3 runs 15 residues. Study-wide findings and caveats: IBD patients carried less diverse TCRbeta repertoires (inverse Simpson) than healthy co-twins. Separate T cell subtypes could not be resolved from one another. Data gave no support to a single strong signal or clonotype associated with IBD.

Remarks on this clonotype: Antigen specificity is unknown.

The chain combines TRBV18 with TRBJ1-5; TCRdb selects TRBD1, and the lack of DNA leaves this call unchecked. Sequenced: blood. The receptor comes from a human donor with ulcerative colitis or Crohn's disease, or a healthy co-twin of an affected twin (not recorded which). The chain's CDR3 is CASSPSQEPGQPQHF.